Listed here are 23 T cell receptor beta chains from one sample, sequenced in a study of T cells in Graves' hyperthyroidism and ophthalmopathy. Amplification yielded TCR beta CDR3 regions, with RNA transcripts as the source. First-round RT-PCR with HTBI primers amplified the TCR CDR3 region. TCRdb reanalysed the multiplex PCR reads using MiXCR and keeps one entry per CDR3 protein. In the table there are hundreds of thousands of distinct CDR3 sequences, just over 35% of which are singletons. The specimen was blood. These receptors were taken from a woman aged 40 to 50 with Graves' hyperthyroidism.

This chain uses TRBV20-1 with TRBJ1-1, with a tentative D call TRBD1 (6 bases). In germline, CDR1 is DFQATT, CDR2 SNEGSKA (reference sequence). V was trimmed by 3 bases and J by 0 bases, leaving 20 bases between them. CDR3 size: 17 residues. The CDR3, as DNA: TGCAGTGCTAGGGGGGGTCTACGGGGGGCGATGAACACTGAAGCTTTCTTT. It specifies CSARGGLRGAMNTEAFF.

This clonotype was recorded a few times. One end of the junction does not line up with germline, which may come from a read error. The chain combines TRBV11-2 with TRBJ1-4; maybe TRBD1 (5 bases). CDR1 SGHAT and CDR2 FQNNGV come from the germline V gene. This CDR3 is 16 amino acids long. CDR3 protein: CASSQEGTELREKLFF. The CDR3 nucleotides read TGCGCCAGCAGCCAAGAGGGGACCGAGCTACGGGAAAAACTGTTTTTT. Complete variable domain (other parts from reference TRBV11-2 and TRBJ1-4): EAGVAQSPRYKIIEKRQSVAFWCNPISGHATLYWYQQILGQGPKLLIQFQNNGVVDDSQLPKDRFSAERLKGVDSTLKIQPAKLEDSAVYLCASSQEGTELREKLFFGSGTQLSVL.

The chain joins TRBV19 to TRBJ2-7; 10 bases align to TRBD2. V shed 2 bases and J 4 bases; nucleotides not matched to a gene: 5. The CDR3 is 15 residues long. The germline gives CDR1 LNHDA, CDR2 SQIVND (reference sequence). CDR3 in DNA: TGTGCCAGTAGTATAACCGGGACTAGCGTATACGAGCAGTACTTC. Its protein is CASSITGTSVYEQYF. Complete variable domain (other parts from reference TRBV19 and TRBJ2-7): DGGITQSPKYLFRKEGQNVTLSCEQNLNHDAMYWYRQDPGQGLRLIYYSQIVNDFQKGDIAEGYSVSREKKESFPLTVTSAQKNPTAFYLCASSITGTSVYEQYFGPGTRLTVT.

The genes are TRBV12-3 or TRBV12-4 and TRBJ2-7; the D is unclear. V shed 3 bases and J shed 6 bases, with 6 bases lying between them. The CDR3 spans 11 residues. The CDR3 reads CASSFNREQYF. CDR3 bases: TGTGCCAGCAGTTTCAACCGCGAGCAGTACTTC.

This clonotype was found a few times. The chain links TRBV29-1 to TRBJ1-2; no clear D. Between the trimmed V and J ends, which lost 6 bases and 7 bases, there was a span of 15 bases. This CDR3 is 12 amino acids long. CDR1 and CDR2 (germline): SQVTM, ANQGSEA. The CDR3, as DNA: TGCAGCGTCGCGACCATCGATGGTGGCTACACCTTC. Translating it yields CSVATIDGGYTF. The full variable domain, with the rest looked up from reference TRBV29-1 and TRBJ1-2, is SAVISQKPSRDICQRGTSLTIQCQVDSQVTMMFWYRQQPGQSLTLIATANQGSEATYESGFVIDKFPISRPNLTFSTLTVSNMSPEDSSIYLCSVATIDGGYTFGSGTRLTVV.

The V and J genes are TRBV6-5 and TRBJ1-6; D gene uncertain. Trimming took off 6 bases at V and 8 bases at J, with 14 bases between the two ends. The length of the CDR3 is 14 residues. Germline V gene sequence: CDR1 MNHEY, CDR2 SVGAGI. CDR3 sequence: CASSPFRFDSPLHF. The DNA for the CDR3 is TGTGCCAGCAGCCCCTTTCGGTTTGATTCACCCCTCCACTTT.

The chain has TRBV25-1 and TRBJ2-7; 10 nucleotides agree with TRBD1. The germline V gene has CDR1 MGHDK and CDR2 SYGVNS. CDR3 length: 15 amino acids. J was trimmed by 2 bases and V by 9 bases; bases with no gene match: 10. CDR3 bases: TGTGCCAGTTTCGGGTTCGACAGGGGGCCCTACGAGCAGTACTTC. Its protein product is CASFGFDRGPYEQYF.

This clonotype was counted ten times or more. This CDR3 is CASSRAGTGSHTYEQYF. CDR3 bases: TGTGCCAGCAGCCGTGCCGGGACAGGGTCTCACACCTACGAGCAGTACTTC. This rearrangement joins TRBV7-2 to TRBJ2-7; 9 nucleotides agree with TRBD1. The V gene's germline CDR1 is SGHTA and CDR2 FQGNSA. The CDR3 spans 17 residues. With 5 bases clipped from V and 2 bases from J, the junction kept 13 bases outside the gene matches.

This clonotype was seen many times. The rearrangement uses TRBV15 and TRBJ2-7; 7 nucleotides align to TRBD2. Losses at the gene ends were 2 bases for V and 0 bases for J; bases not matched to a gene: 7. Germline V gives CDR1 LNHNV, CDR2 YYDKDF (reference sequence). The CDR3 contains 16 residues. CDR3 region: CATSRIYRDYSYEQYF. CDR3 DNA sequence: TGTGCCACCAGCAGAATATACCGGGACTACTCCTACGAGCAGTACTTC.

This clonotype was found a few times. The chain couples TRBV13 to TRBJ2-7, with 10 bases matching TRBD1. CDR1 is PRHDT, CDR2 FYEKMQ, per germline (reference sequence). The CDR3 runs 13 residues. J gave up 6 bases and V 8 bases, and 7 bases lay outside the gene matches. The CDR3 region is CASEGTGVSEQYF. CDR3 DNA sequence: TGTGCCAGCGAGGGGACAGGGGTCTCCGAGCAGTACTTC.

In this sample, this clonotype turned up many times. Likely a read error: the CDR3 ends without its conserved phenylalanine or tryptophan. The DNA is left out, because the CDR3 cannot be placed on it with certainty; the CDR3 is given as TCRdb lists it. V is TRBV2 and J is TRBJ1-2; the D call of TRBD1 is as the table states it, not checked on the DNA. The CDR3 contains 13 residues when both ends are counted. Germline-derived CDR1 and CDR2 are SNHLY and FYNNEI. The chain's CDR3 is CASSADPGTVSSG.

At least ten counts were recorded for this clonotype. The rearrangement joins TRBV15 to TRBJ2-7; no reliable D call. The CDR3 contains 13 residues. Germline V gives CDR1 LNHNV, CDR2 YYDKDF (reference sequence). Trimming took 0 bases from V and 6 from J, leaving 9 bases between them. The CDR3 region is CATSRDSRFEQYF. The CDR3 DNA follows: TGTGCCACCAGCAGAGATTCTCGCTTCGAGCAGTACTTC. The complete variable domain, with remaining parts taken from reference TRBV15 and TRBJ2-7, reads DAMVIQNPRYQVTQFGKPVTLSCSQTLNHNVMYWYQQKSSQAPKLLFHYYDKDFNNEADTPDNFQSRRPNTSFCFLDIRSPGLGDTAMYLCATSRDSRFEQYFGPGTRLTVT.

As regards this clonotype: This may arise from a read error, as a much more abundant clone is one base away. This chain uses TRBV19 with TRBJ1-2, with D unresolved. V was pared by 5 bases and J by 0 bases, with 7 bases between. This CDR3 region has 13 residues. Germline V lookup: CDR1 LNHDA, CDR2 SQIVND (reference sequence). Here the CDR3 DNA reads TGTGCCAGTAGTGTGTCGGCTAACTATGGCTACACCTTC. Translating gives CASSVSANYGYTF.

This clonotype came up many times. CDR3 DNA: TGTGCCAGCAGCTTAGTCGGGCAGGGCGCTGAAGCTTTCTTT. This gives the protein CASSLVGQGAEAFF. V and J are TRBV7-9 and TRBJ1-1, with D possibly matching TRBD1 (5 bases). V lost 1 base to trimming and J lost 6 bases, with 12 bases between them. The CDR3 length is 14 residues. Germline loops: CDR1 SEHNR, CDR2 FQNEAQ (reference sequence).

At least ten counts were recorded for this clonotype. The V and J genes are TRBV4-1 and TRBJ2-7, with D tentatively TRBD1 or TRBD2 (6 bases each). Germline lookup yields CDR1 MGHRA and CDR2 YSYEKL. Trimming removed 3 bases at V and 4 bases at J, with 13 bases between. The CDR3 is 14 residues long. The CDR3 sequence is CASSQLGGRYEQYF. The CDR3 region has the DNA TGCGCCAGCAGCCAGCTTGGGGGGCGTTACGAGCAGTACTTC.

As for this clonotype: This may arise from a read error, as a much more abundant clone is one base away. The J gene is TRBJ2-2, the V gene TRBV10-3, with D possibly matching TRBD2 (5 bases). The CDR3 spans 13 residues. In germline, CDR1 is ENHRY, CDR2 SYGVKD. V dropped 2 bases and J dropped 5 bases, with 6 bases sitting between them. For the CDR3, the DNA is TGTGCCATCAGTGAGCCGGGGACCGGGGAGCTGTTTTTT. It specifies CAISEPGTGELFF.

The chain combines TRBV7-3 with TRBJ2-2, with 14 bases lining up with TRBD2. CDR1 is SGHTA and CDR2 is FQGTGA in the germline V gene. This CDR3 has 22 residues. V trimming: 1 base; J trimming: 5 bases; junction bases outside the gene matches: 18. CDR3 nucleotide sequence: TGTGCCAGCAGCTTAAGTATCAGTTTCGGACTAGCGGGAGGCCCGTGGACCGGGGAGCTGTTTTTT. Translating it yields CASSLSISFGLAGGPWTGELFF.

This clonotype was found many times. The V gene is TRBV4-3, the J gene TRBJ2-7; no clear D gene. CDR1 and CDR2 from the germline V gene are LGHNA and YSLEER. The CDR3 runs 13 residues. Trimming removed 0 bases from V and 4 bases from J, with 7 bases in between. CDR3 region: CASSQDLGYEQYF. The CDR3 DNA is TGCGCCAGCAGCCAAGATCTGGGATACGAGCAGTACTTC.

This clonotype was counted at least ten times. The V and J genes are TRBV7-6 and TRBJ2-7; no firm D call. Trimming stripped 3 bases from V and 2 bases from J, with 11 bases between. The germline V gene has CDR1 SGHVS and CDR2 FNYEAQ. The CDR3 spans 14 residues. CDR3 protein: CASSLADGTYEQYF. Here the CDR3 DNA reads TGTGCCAGCAGCTTGGCGGACGGAACCTACGAGCAGTACTTC.

This clonotype occurred many times. This chain links TRBV2 with TRBJ2-2, with D hard to call. Deletions cut 11 bases from V and 4 bases from J, with 17 bases between. The CDR3 totals 14 residues. Germline V gene lookup returns CDR1 SNHLY and CDR2 FYNNEI. CDR3 in amino acids: CAAGPPYGTGELFF. For the CDR3, the DNA is TGTGCCGCCGGGCCGCCTTACGGCACCGGGGAGCTGTTTTTT.

A few counts support this clonotype. The chain couples TRBV6-2 or TRBV6-3 to TRBJ1-5; D remains ambiguous. Germline V lookup: CDR1 MNHEY, CDR2 SVGEGT. CDR3 length equals 12 residues. Trimming shortened V by 5 bases and J by 4 bases, and 6 bases separated the two germline ends. As DNA, the CDR3 is TGTGCCAGCAGTGATCCTAATCAGCCCCAGCATTTT. It translates to CASSDPNQPQHF.

This clonotype has just one count. This chain uses TRBV29-1 with TRBJ1-5; 7 bases match TRBD1. The V gene end was trimmed by 6 bases and the J gene end by 5 bases; junction bases not matched to a gene: 7. The CDR3 loop spans 13 amino acids. Looked up from germline, CDR1 is SQVTM and CDR2 is ANQGSEA. The CDR3 DNA is TGCAGCGTGGAGAGACAGGGTGATCAGCCCCAGCATTTT. This gives the protein CSVERQGDQPQHF.

The chain uses TRBV28 and TRBJ1-2; TRBD1 agrees at 7 bases. The germline CDR1 and CDR2 sequences are MDHEN and SYDVKM. There are 17 residues in the CDR3. The trim removed 4 bases at V and 1 base at J, leaving 12 bases unmatched. CDR3 sequence reads: CASSSVQGQAFNYGYTF. The CDR3 bases are TGTGCCAGCAGTTCCGTACAGGGGCAGGCATTTAACTATGGCTACACCTTC.